These T cell receptor beta chains were read from a single sample in a study of graft-versus-host responses after intestinal transplantation. Only in-frame clones appear in the TCRdb table, and some are missing; sequencing was by immunoSEQ multiplex PCR. This sample carries about 73,000 clones, around 91% of them seen once, and the ten largest clones take about 4%. Antigens of these TCRs are unknown. The source material was unstimulated CD8+ T cells sorted from spleen or lymph node cells, sampled before transplant. The receptors here all came from a human donor who was the organ donor for an intestinal transplant. Both conserved end residues are part of each CDR3. D genes are given only for firm matches. Expanded clones get a size class; other rows say once, few or many, or leave the size out.

j_call clone_size v_call d_call cdr3_nt cdr3_aa
TRBJ1-5 . TRBV11-2 . TGTGCCAGCAGCCTTGGACAGTTTAGCAATCAGCCCCAGCATTTT CASSLGQFSNQPQHF
TRBJ1-1 once TRBV5-4 . TGTGCCAGCAGCGCCGAGGACAGCGGTAAGACTGAAGCTTTCTTT CASSAEDSGKTEAFF
TRBJ1-2 . TRBV28 TRBD1 TGTGCCAGCAGAGATATGCAGTCTGAAGGGGGCGCCTACTTTGGCTACACCTTC CASRDMQSEGGAYFGYTF
TRBJ2-3 once TRBV4-2 . TGTGCCAGCTCCAATGGGCCAGATACGCAGTATTTT CASSNGPDTQYF
TRBJ2-2 . TRBV4-1 . TGCGCCAGCAGCCAAGAGGAGGGGTGGACCGGGGAGCTGTTTTTT CASSQEEGWTGELFF
TRBJ1-2 . TRBV6-7 TRBD1 TGTGCCAGCAGCGAAGGACAGGGAGGGTTATGGTATGGCTACACCTTC CASSEGQGGLWYGYTF
TRBJ1-2 . TRBV12-1 . TGTGCCAGCAGCTCGCCGGGACAGGGGGCCTATGGCTACACCTTC CASSSPGQGAYGYTF
TRBJ2-3 . TRBV10-3 TRBD1 TGTGCCACCGTGACAGGGAGCACAGATACGCAGTATTTT CATVTGSTDTQYF
TRBJ2-3 . TRBV4-2 TRBD2 TGTGCCAGCAGCCAAGAGGGGGTGGCGGGGGTCACAGATACGCAGTATTTT CASSQEGVAGVTDTQYF
TRBJ2-3 . TRBV7-3 TRBD2 TGTGCCAGCAGCTCGACGGAACTAGCGGACTTCACAGATACGCAGTATTTT CASSSTELADFTDTQYF
TRBJ2-3 few TRBV19 TRBD1 TGTGCCAGTAGTGCCGGACAGGGCGCAGATACGCAGTATTTT CASSAGQGADTQYF
TRBJ1-1 . TRBV27 TRBD1 TGTGCCAGCAGTTTATATTGGCAGGGGGCTCGGTACACTGAAGCTTTCTTT CASSLYWQGARYTEAFF
TRBJ1-5 few TRBV7-9 . TGTGCCACCCAAATTAGCAATCAGCCCCAGCATTTT CATQISNQPQHF
TRBJ1-5 . TRBV19 . TGTGCCAGTAGTATTTTAGAGAGCAATCAGCCCCAGCATTTT CASSILESNQPQHF
TRBJ2-1 . TRBV4-2 TRBD1 TGTGCCAGCAGCGAGGGACAGGGGTCTAACAATGAGCAGTTCTTC CASSEGQGSNNEQFF
TRBJ1-2 . TRBV5-6 . TGTGCCAGCAGTCTTTTCTCAGGCTATGGCTACACCTTC CASSLFSGYGYTF
TRBJ2-5 once TRBV9 . TGTGCCAGCAGCGACGCGCAGGGTTTGGGGGAGACCCAGTACTTC CASSDAQGLGETQYF
TRBJ2-3 . TRBV27 . TGTGCCAGCAGTTTATGGGGGGGCCTGGGACACACAGATACGCAGTATTTT CASSLWGGLGHTDTQYF
TRBJ2-5 . TRBV7-6 TRBD1 TGTGCCAGCAGCGTCCTGGGACAGGGGTCAGAGACCCAGTACTTC CASSVLGQGSETQYF
TRBJ1-6 . TRBV10-2 . TGCGCCAGCAGGCGGGGGTCCTATAATTCACCCCTCCACTTT CASRRGSYNSPLHF
TRBJ1-1 . TRBV7-2 . TGTGCCAGCAGCCAAAGTTGGGCCCCGAACACTGAAGCTTTCTTT CASSQSWAPNTEAFF
TRBJ2-2 once TRBV4-2 TRBD2 TGTGCCAGCAGCCACCCAACAGATAGCGGGGCTCGAGTGGACGGGGAGCTGTTTTTT CASSHPTDSGARVDGELFF
TRBJ1-2 . TRBV5-8 . TGTGCCAGCTCGACTGTTAATCCACGAAAGACCTATGGCTACACCTTC CASSTVNPRKTYGYTF
TRBJ1-2 . TRBV28 TRBD1 TGTGCCAGCAGTCCCGGGACAGGGGATGGCTACACCTTC CASSPGTGDGYTF
TRBJ2-3 once TRBV5-1 . TGCGCCAGCAGCTTGTACCCGACAGGGACTAGCACAGATACGCAGTATTTT CASSLYPTGTSTDTQYF
TRBJ2-6 . TRBV28 TRBD1 TGTGCCAGCAGTTTATCGCCCCGACAGGGTGGCTCTGGGGCCAACGTCCTGACTTTC CASSLSPRQGGSGANVLTF
TRBJ2-1 . TRBV6-5 . TGTGCCAGCAGTTACGGGGAGGATAATGAGCAGTTCTTC CASSYGEDNEQFF
TRBJ2-6 . TRBV6-1 . TGTGCCAGCAGTGACGGCTCTGGGGCCAACGTCCTGACTTTC CASSDGSGANVLTF
TRBJ2-1 . TRBV27 . TGTGCCAGCAGTTTATCTGCCACCTCCGGCAATGAGCAGTTCTTC CASSLSATSGNEQFF
TRBJ2-1 . TRBV11-1 . TGTGCCAGCAGACGAACAGAGTCCTTATCCTACAATGAGCAGTTCTTC CASRRTESLSYNEQFF
TRBJ2-5 . TRBV15 . TGTGCCACCAGCAGAGAGGAGACCCAAGAGACCCAGTACTTC CATSREETQETQYF
TRBJ2-1 few TRBV19 . TGTGCCAGTAGTATAGGAGGGTGGCAGTTCTTC CASSIGGWQFF
TRBJ2-1 once TRBV28 . TGTGCCAGCAGTTTGGGCCAAAGCTCCTACAATGAGCAGTTCTTC CASSLGQSSYNEQFF
TRBJ1-3 . TRBV27 . TGTGCCAGCGCCCCCGACGGGAGCTCTGGAAACACCATATATTTT CASAPDGSSGNTIYF
TRBJ2-2 few TRBV7-2 . TGTGCCAGCAGCTTATTCTCCGGGGAGCTGTTTTTT CASSLFSGELFF
TRBJ1-2 once TRBV27 . TGTGCCAGCAGTTTACTATCCGGGGAATATGGCTACACCTTC CASSLLSGEYGYTF
TRBJ1-2 . TRBV19 . TGTGCCAGTAGCCTGGACAGCGAATGGAGCTCTTCGAGCTACACCTTC CASSLDSEWSSSSYTF
TRBJ2-1 . TRBV15 TRBD1 TGTGCCACCCTGGGACAGGCCTACAATGAGCAGTTCTTC CATLGQAYNEQFF
TRBJ2-3 . TRBV4-2 . TGTGCCAGCAGCCAAGACGAGGGTGCAGGCACTAGCACAGATACGCAGTATTTT CASSQDEGAGTSTDTQYF
TRBJ2-1 . TRBV19 . TGTGCCAGTAGTATTAAGACTTCCCACAATGAGCAGTTCTTC CASSIKTSHNEQFF
TRBJ1-6 . TRBV2 . TGTGCCAGCATTAGCGGACACCAGGAAGGGGCAGGTGGGCATTCACCCCTCCACTTT CASISGHQEGAGGHSPLHF